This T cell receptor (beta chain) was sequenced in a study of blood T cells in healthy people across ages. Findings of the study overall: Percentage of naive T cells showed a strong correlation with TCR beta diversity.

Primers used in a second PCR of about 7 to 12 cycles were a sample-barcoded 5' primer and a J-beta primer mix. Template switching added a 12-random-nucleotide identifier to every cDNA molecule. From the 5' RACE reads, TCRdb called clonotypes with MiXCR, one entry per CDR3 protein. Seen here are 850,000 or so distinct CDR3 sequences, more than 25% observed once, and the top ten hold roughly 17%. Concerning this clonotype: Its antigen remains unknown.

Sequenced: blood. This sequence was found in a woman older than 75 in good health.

CDR3 DNA sequence: TGTGCCAGCAGCTTAGAGTCCAGGGCGGCTTTCTTT. It is translated as CASSLESRAAFF. V is TRBV7-9 and J is TRBJ1-1; weak D call: TRBD1 (5 bases). The CDR3 extends over 12 amino acids. Trimming stripped 1 base from V and 11 bases from J, with 11 bases between. Germline V gene lookup returns CDR1 SEHNR and CDR2 FQNEAQ (reference sequence).